This T cell receptor beta chain was sequenced for a study of blood T cell repertoires in COVID-19. This CDR3 region has 17 residues. Germline CDR1 reads LGHNT; CDR2 reads FRNRAP. V shed 3 bases and J 4 bases; nucleotides not matched to a gene: 13. Source study methods: Researchers report that nucleated cell counts were estimated from reference gene primer amplification. Libraries were prepared by immunoSEQ multiplex PCR; TCRdb keeps only in-frame clonotypes and omits some of them. The DNA gave D and trimming, while V, J and clone size come from that table. The sample shows a few hundred thousand clones, roughly 91% of them seen only once.

This chain connects TRBV12-5 to TRBJ2-3; TRBD1 agrees at 7 bases. Sequencing input: peripheral blood. The receptor was derived from a woman younger than 45 with COVID-19, enrolled during active disease. CDR3 bases: TGTGCTAGTGGTTTCCCGCTACAGGGGCTCTTAGCAGATACGCAGTATTTT. As protein: CASGFPLQGLLADTQYF.